This TCR beta chain was recovered during a study of cytomegalovirus exposure and HLA in healthy donors. General study points: That first-cohort TCR clusters tended to co-occur in the 95 to 150 validation repertoires was found in a later analysis.

This table comes from immunoSEQ multiplex PCR, and its TCRdb copy is limited to in-frame clones, with some not included. Altogether tens of thousands of clones are present, just under 95% being singletons, with the ten largest covering about 0.68%. Germline values: CDR1 MNHEY, CDR2 SVGAGI. V was clipped by 2 bases and J by 5 bases; unmatched bases: 6. The CDR3 length is 15 residues. Concerning this clone: The antigen is unknown.

This chain links TRBV6-5 with TRBJ1-1, with TRBD1 matching 9 bases. The specimen was PBMCs. The receptor's source is a man between 18 and 35 years old in good health and CMV-seronegative. CDR3 loop: CASSYPTGGGTEAFF. The CDR3 DNA reads TGTGCCAGCAGTTACCCCACAGGGGGCGGGACTGAAGCTTTCTTT.